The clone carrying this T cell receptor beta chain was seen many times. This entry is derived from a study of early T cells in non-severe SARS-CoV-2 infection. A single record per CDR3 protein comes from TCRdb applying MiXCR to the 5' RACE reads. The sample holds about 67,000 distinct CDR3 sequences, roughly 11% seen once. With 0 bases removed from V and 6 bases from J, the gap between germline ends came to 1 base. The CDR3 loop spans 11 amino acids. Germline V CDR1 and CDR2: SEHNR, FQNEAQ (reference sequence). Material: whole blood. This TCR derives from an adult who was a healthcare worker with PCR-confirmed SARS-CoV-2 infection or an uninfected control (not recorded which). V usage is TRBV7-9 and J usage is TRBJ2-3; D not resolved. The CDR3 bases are TGTGCCAGCAGCTTAGCCGATACGCAGTATTTT. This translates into CASSLADTQYF.